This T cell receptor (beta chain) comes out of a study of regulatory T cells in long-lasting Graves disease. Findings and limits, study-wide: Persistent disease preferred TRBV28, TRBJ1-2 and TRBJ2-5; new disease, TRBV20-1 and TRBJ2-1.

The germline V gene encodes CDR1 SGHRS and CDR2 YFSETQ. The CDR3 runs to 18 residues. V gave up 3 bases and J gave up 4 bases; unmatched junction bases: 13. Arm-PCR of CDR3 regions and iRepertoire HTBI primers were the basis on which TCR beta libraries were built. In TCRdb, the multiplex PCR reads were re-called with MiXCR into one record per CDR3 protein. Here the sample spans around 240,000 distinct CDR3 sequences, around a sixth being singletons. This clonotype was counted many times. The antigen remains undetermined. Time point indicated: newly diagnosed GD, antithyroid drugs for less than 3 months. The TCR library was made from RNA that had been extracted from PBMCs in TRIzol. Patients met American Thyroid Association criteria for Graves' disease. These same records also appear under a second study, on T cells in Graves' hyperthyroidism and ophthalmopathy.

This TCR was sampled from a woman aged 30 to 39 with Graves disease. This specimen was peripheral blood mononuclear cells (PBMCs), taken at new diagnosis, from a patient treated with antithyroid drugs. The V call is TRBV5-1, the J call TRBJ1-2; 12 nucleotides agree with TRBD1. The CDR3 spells CASSSFTSGTGGVYGYTF. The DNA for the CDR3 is TGCGCCAGCAGCTCCTTCACTTCCGGGACAGGGGGCGTCTATGGCTACACCTTC.